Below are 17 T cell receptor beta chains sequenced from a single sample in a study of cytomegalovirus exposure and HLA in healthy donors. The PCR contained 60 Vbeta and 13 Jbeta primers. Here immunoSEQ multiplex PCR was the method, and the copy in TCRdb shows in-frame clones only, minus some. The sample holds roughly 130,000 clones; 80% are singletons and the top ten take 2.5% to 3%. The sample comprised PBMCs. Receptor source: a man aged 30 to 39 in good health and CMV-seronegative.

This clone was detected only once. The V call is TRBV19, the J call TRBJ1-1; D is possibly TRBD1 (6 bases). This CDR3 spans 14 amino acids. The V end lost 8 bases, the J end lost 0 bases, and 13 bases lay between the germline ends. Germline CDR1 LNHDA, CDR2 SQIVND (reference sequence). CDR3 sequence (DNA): TGTGCCAGTTTCACCCAGGGGTTGAACACTGAAGCTTTCTTT. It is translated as CASFTQGLNTEAFF. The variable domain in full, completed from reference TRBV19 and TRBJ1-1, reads DGGITQSPKYLFRKEGQNVTLSCEQNLNHDAMYWYRQDPGQGLRLIYYSQIVNDFQKGDIAEGYSVSREKKESFPLTVTSAQKNPTAFYLCASFTQGLNTEAFFGQGTRLTVV.

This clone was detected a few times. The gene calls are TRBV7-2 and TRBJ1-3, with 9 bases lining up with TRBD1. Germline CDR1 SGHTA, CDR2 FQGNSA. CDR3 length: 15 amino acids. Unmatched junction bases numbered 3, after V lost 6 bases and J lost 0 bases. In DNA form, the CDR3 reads TGTGCCAGCAGACCGACAGGGGGCTCTGGAAACACCATATATTTT. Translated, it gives CASRPTGGSGNTIYF. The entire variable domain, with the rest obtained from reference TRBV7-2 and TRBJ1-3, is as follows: GAGVSQSPSNKVTEKGKDVELRCDPISGHTALYWYRQSLGQGLEFLIYFQGNSAPDKSGLPSDRFSAERTGGSVSTLTIQRTQQEDSAVYLCASRPTGGSGNTIYFGEGSWLTVV.

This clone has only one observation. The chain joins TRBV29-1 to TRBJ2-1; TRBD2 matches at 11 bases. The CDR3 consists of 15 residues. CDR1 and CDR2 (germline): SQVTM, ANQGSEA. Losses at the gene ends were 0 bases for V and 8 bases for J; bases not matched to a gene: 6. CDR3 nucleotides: TGCAGCGTTGAAGAGGGACTAGCGGTATCATATGAGCAGTTCTTC. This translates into CSVEEGLAVSYEQFF.

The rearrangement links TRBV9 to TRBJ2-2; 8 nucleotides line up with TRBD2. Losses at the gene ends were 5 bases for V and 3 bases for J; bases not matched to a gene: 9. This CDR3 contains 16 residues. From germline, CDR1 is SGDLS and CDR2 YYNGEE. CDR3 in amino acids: CASREPGLEDTGELFF. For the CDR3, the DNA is TGTGCCAGCAGGGAACCGGGACTAGAGGACACCGGGGAGCTGTTTTTT. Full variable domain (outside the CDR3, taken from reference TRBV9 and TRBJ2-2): DSGVTQTPKHLITATGQRVTLRCSPRSGDLSVYWYQQSLDQGLQFLIQYYNGEERAKGNILERFSAQQFPDLHSELNLSSLELGDSALYFCASREPGLEDTGELFFGEGSRLTVL.

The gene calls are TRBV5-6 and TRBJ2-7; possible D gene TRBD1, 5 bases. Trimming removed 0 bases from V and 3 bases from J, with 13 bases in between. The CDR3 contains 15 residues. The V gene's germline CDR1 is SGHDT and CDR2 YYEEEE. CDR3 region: CASSLVPGSSYEQYF. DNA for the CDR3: TGTGCCAGCAGCTTGGTTCCAGGGTCGAGCTACGAGCAGTACTTC.

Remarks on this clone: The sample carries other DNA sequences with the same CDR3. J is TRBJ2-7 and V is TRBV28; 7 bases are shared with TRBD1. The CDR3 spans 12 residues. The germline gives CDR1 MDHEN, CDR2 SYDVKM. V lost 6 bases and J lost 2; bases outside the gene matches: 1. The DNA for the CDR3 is TGTGCCAGCAGCGGGACAGCCTACGAGCAGTACTTC. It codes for CASSGTAYEQYF.

The CDR3 nucleotides read TGTGCCAGCAGTTTCTTCAGACAGGGCGCCTACGAGCAGTACTTC. Protein product: CASSFFRQGAYEQYF. V usage is TRBV28 and J usage is TRBJ2-7; TRBD1 matches 7 bases. The CDR3 consists of 15 residues. V trimming: 3 bases; J trimming: 2 bases; junction bases outside the gene matches: 7. Germline lookup yields CDR1 MDHEN and CDR2 SYDVKM.

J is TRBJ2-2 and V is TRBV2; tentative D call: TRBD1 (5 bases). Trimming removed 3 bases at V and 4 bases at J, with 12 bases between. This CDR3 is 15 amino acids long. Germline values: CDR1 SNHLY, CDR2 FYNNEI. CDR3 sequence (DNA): TGTGCCAGCAGTGACATGGGGCGAGGCACCGGGGAGCTGTTTTTT. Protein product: CASSDMGRGTGELFF.

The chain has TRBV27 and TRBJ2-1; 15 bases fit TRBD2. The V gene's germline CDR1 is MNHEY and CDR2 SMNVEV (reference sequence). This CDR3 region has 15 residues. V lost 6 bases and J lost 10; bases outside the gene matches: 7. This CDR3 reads CASSRGTSGRREQFF. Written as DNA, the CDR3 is TGTGCCAGCAGCCGCGGGACTAGCGGGAGGCGGGAGCAGTTCTTC.

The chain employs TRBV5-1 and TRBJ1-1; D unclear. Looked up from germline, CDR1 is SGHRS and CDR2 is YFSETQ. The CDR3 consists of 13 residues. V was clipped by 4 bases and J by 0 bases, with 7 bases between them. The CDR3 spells CASSLTLNTEAFF. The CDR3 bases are TGCGCCAGCAGCCTCACATTGAACACTGAAGCTTTCTTT.

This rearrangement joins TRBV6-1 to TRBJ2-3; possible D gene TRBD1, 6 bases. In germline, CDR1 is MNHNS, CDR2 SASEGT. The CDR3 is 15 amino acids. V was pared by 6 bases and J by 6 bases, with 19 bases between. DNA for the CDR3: TGTGCCAGCAGGCGACAGGCAGCGATCCTGGATACGCAGTATTTT. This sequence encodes CASRRQAAILDTQYF.

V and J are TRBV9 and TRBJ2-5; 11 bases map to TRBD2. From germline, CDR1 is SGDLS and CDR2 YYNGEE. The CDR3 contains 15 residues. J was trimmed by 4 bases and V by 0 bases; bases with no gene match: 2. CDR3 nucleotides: TGTGCCAGCAGCGTAGGACTAGCGGGGTTAGAGACCCAGTACTTC. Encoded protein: CASSVGLAGLETQYF.

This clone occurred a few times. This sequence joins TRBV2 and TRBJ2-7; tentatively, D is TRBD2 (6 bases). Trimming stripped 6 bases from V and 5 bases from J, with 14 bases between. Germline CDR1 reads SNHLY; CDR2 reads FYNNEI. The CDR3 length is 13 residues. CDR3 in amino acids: CASRGLGAHEQYF. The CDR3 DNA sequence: TGTGCCAGCAGGGGACTCGGTGCCCACGAGCAGTACTTC.

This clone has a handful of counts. The CDR3 here is CASSARQGGAQPQHF. CDR3 bases: TGTGCCAGCAGCGCCCGACAGGGAGGCGCTCAGCCCCAGCATTTT. The V and J genes are TRBV5-6 and TRBJ1-5, with TRBD1 matching 7 bases. V gave up 4 bases and J gave up 6 bases; unmatched junction bases: 10. Looked up from germline, CDR1 is SGHDT and CDR2 is YYEEEE. There are 15 residues in the CDR3.

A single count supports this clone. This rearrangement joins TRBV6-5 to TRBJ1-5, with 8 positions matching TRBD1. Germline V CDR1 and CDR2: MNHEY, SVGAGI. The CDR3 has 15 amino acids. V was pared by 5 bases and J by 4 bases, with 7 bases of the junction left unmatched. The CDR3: CASSRQGSGNQPQHF. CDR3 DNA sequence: TGTGCCAGCAGTCGACAGGGGTCGGGGAATCAGCCCCAGCATTTT.

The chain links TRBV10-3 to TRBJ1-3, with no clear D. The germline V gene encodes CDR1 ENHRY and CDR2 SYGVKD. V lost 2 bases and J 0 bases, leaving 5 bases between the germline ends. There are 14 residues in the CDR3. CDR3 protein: CAISEVSSGNTIYF. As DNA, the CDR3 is TGTGCCATCAGTGAGGTCAGCTCTGGAAACACCATATATTTT.

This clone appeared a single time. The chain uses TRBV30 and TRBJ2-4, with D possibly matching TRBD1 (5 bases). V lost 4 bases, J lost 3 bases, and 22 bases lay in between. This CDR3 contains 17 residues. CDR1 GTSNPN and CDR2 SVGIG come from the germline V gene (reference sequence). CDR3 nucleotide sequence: TGTGCCTGGACCAAGGGGCCGGGTCCTCTGGACAAAAACATTCAGTACTTC. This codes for CAWTKGPGPLDKNIQYF.